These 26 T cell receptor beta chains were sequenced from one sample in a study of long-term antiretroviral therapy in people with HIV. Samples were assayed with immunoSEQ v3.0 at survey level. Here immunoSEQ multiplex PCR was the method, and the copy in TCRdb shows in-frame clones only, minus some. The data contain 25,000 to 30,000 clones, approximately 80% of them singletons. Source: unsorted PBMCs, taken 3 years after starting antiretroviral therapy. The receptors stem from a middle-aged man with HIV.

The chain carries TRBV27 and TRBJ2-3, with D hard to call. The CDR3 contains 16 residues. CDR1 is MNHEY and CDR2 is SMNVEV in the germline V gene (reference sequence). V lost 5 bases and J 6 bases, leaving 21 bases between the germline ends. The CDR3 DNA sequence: TGTGCCAGCAGTCCCGGGTCTCGGATTAATTCCGATACGCAGTATTTT. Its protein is CASSPGSRINSDTQYF.

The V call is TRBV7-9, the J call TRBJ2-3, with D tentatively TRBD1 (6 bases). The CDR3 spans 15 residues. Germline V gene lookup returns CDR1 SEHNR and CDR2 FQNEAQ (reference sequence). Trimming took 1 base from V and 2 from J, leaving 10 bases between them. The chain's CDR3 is CASSLVRGATDTQYF. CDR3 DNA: TGTGCCAGCAGCTTAGTCAGGGGAGCCACAGATACGCAGTATTTT.

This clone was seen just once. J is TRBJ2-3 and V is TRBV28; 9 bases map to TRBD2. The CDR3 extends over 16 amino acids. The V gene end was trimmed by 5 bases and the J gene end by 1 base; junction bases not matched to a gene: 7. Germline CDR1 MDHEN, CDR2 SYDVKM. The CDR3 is CASSPPAGGGTDTQYF. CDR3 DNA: TGTGCCAGCAGTCCCCCTGCGGGAGGGGGCACAGATACGCAGTATTTT.

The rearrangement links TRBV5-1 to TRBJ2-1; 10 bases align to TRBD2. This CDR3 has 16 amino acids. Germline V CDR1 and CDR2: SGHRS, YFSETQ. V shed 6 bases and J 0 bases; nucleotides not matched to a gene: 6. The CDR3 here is CASKLAGPGSYNEQFF. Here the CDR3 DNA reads TGCGCCAGCAAACTAGCGGGGCCCGGCTCCTACAATGAGCAGTTCTTC.

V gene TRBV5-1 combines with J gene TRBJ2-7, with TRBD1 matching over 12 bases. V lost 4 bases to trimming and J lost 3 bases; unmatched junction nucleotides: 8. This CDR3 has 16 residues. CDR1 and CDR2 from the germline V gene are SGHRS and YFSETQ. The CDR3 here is CASSDRGQGAGYEQYF. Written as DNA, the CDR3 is TGCGCCAGCAGCGACCGGGGACAGGGGGCCGGCTACGAGCAGTACTTC.

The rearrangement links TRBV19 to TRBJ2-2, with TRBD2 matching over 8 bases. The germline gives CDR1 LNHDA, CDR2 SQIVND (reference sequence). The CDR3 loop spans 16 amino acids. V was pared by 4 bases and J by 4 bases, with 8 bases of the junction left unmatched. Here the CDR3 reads CASSTREGGGTGELFF. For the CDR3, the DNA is TGTGCCAGTAGTACCCGGGAGGGAGGGGGCACCGGGGAGCTGTTTTTT.

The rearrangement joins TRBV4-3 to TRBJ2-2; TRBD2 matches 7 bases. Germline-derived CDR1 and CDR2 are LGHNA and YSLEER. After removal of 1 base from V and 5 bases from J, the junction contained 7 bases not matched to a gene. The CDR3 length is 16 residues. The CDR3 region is CASSQGAGESTGELFF. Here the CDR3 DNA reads TGCGCCAGCAGCCAAGGGGCGGGAGAGAGTACCGGGGAGCTGTTTTTT.

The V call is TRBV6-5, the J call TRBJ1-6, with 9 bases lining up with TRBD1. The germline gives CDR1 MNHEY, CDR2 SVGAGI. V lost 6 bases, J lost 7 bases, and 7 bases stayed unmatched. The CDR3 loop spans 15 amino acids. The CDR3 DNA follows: TGTGCCAGCAGCCTTAACAGGGGGCAAAATTCACCCCTCCACTTT. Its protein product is CASSLNRGQNSPLHF.

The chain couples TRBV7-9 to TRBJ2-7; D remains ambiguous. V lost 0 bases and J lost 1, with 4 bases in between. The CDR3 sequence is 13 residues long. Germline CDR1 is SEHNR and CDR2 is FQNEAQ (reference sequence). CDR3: CASSLASSYEQYF. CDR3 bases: TGTGCCAGCAGCTTAGCGTCATCCTACGAGCAGTACTTC. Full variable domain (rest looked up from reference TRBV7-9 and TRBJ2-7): DTGVSQNPRHKITKRGQNVTFRCDPISEHNRLYWYRQTLGQGPEFLTYFQNEAQLEKSRLLSDRFSAERPKGSFSTLEIQRTEQGDSAMYLCASSLASSYEQYFGPGTRLTVT.

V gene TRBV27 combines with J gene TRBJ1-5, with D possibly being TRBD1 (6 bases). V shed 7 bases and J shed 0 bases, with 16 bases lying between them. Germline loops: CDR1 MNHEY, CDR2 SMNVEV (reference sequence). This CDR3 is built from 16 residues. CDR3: CASKVRGGYSNQPQHF. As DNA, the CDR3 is TGTGCCAGCAAGGTTAGGGGGGGTTATAGCAATCAGCCCCAGCATTTT.

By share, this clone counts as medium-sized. CDR3 nucleotides: TGTGCCAGCAGTGACGGGACTAGCGGGGGCACAGATACGCAGTATTTT. It encodes CASSDGTSGGTDTQYF. The genes are TRBV6-4 and TRBJ2-3; TRBD2 agrees at 13 bases. Per germline, CDR1 MRHNA and CDR2 SNTAGT. There are 16 residues in the CDR3. J was trimmed by 1 base and V by 2 bases; bases with no gene match: 0.

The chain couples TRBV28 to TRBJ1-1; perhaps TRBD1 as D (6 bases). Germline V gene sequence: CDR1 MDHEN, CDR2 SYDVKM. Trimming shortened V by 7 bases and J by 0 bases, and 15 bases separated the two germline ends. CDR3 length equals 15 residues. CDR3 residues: CASILGGHLNTEAFF. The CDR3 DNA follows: TGTGCCAGCATTCTAGGGGGACATTTGAACACTGAAGCTTTCTTT.

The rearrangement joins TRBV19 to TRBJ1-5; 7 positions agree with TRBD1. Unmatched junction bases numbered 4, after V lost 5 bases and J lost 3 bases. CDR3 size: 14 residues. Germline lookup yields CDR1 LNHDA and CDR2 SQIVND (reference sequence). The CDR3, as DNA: TGTGCCAGTAGTGAAGACAGGGTCAATCAGCCCCAGCATTTT. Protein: CASSEDRVNQPQHF.

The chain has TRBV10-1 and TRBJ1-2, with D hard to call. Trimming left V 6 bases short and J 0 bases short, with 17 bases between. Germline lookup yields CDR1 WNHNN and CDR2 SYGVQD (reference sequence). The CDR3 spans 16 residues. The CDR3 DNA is TGCGCCAGCAGGGGGTGGGGAGGCCCTGCTAACTATGGCTACACCTTC. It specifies CASRGWGGPANYGYTF.

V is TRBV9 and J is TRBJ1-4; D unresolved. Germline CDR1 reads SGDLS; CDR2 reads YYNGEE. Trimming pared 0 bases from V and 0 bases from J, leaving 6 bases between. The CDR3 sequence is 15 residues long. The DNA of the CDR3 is TGTGCCAGCAGCGTAGGTACCACAACTAATGAAAAACTGTTTTTT. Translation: CASSVGTTTNEKLFF. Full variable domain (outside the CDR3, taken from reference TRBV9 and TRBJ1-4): DSGVTQTPKHLITATGQRVTLRCSPRSGDLSVYWYQQSLDQGLQFLIQYYNGEERAKGNILERFSAQQFPDLHSELNLSSLELGDSALYFCASSVGTTTNEKLFFGSGTQLSVL.

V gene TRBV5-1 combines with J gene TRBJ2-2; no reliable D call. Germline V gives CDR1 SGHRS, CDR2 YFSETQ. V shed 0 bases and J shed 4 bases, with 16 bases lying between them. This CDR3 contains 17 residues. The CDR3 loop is CASSLEELFGLTGELFF. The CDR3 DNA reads TGCGCCAGCAGCTTGGAGGAGCTGTTCGGCCTCACCGGGGAGCTGTTTTTT.

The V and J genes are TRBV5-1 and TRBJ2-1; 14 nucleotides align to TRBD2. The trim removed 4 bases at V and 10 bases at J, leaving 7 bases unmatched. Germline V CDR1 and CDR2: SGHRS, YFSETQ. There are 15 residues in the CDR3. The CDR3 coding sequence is TGCGCCAGCAGCACGGGACTAGCGGGGGCGGGAGAGCAGTTCTTC. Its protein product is CASSTGLAGAGEQFF.

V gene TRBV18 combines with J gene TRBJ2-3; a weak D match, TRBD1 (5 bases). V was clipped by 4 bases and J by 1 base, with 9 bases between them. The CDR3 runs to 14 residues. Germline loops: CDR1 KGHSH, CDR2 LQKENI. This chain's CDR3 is CASSLLGGTDTQYF. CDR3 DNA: TGTGCCAGCTCACTTCTAGGGGGCACAGATACGCAGTATTTT.

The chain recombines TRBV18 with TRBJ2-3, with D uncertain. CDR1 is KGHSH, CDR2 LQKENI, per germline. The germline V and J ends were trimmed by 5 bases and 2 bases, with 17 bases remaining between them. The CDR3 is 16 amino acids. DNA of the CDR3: TGTGCCAGCTCATTCATCAGGTGGGCGGACACAGATACGCAGTATTTT. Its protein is CASSFIRWADTDTQYF.

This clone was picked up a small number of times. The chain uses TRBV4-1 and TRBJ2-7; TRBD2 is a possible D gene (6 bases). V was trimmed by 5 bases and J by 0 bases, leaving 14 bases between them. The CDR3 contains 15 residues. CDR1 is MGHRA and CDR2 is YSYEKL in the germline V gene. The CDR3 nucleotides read TGCGCCAGCAGCGGGGGACTCCTACCCTCCTACGAGCAGTACTTC. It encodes CASSGGLLPSYEQYF.

CDR3 in DNA: TGCGCCAGCAGCTTGGCTCCAGGCGCCACCTACGAGCAGTACTTC. Translation gives CASSLAPGATYEQYF. V gene TRBV5-1 combines with J gene TRBJ2-7; unclear D gene. With 0 bases removed from V and 2 bases from J, the gap between germline ends came to 12 bases. The CDR3 length is 15 residues. Per the germline V gene, CDR1 is SGHRS and CDR2 is YFSETQ.

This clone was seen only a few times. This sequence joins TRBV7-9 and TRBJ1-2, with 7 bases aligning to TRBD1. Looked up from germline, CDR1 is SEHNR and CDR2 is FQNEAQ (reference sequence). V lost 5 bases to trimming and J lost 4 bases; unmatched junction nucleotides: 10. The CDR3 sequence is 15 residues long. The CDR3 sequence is CASSTTDRNIYGYTF. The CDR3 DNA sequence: TGTGCCAGCAGCACCACGGACAGGAACATCTATGGCTACACCTTC.

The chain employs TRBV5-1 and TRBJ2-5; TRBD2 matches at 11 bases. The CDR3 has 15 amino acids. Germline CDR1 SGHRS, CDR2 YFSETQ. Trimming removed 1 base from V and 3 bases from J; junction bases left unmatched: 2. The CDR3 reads CASSLISGREETQYF. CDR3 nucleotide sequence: TGCGCCAGCAGCTTGATTAGCGGGAGGGAAGAGACCCAGTACTTC.

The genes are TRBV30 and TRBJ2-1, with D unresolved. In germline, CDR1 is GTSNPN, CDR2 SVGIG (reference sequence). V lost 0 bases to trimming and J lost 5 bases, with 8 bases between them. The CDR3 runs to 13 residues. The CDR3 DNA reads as TGTGCCTGGAGTGTACAACTAAACAATGAGCAGTTCTTC. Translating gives CAWSVQLNNEQFF.

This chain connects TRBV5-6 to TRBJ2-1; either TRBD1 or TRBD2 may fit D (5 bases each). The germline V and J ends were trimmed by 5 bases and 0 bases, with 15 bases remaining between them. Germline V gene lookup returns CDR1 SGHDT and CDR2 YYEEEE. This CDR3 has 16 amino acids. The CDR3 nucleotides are TGTGCCAGCAGTCCAACCGGGGCGAGCTCCTACAATGAGCAGTTCTTC. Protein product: CASSPTGASSYNEQFF. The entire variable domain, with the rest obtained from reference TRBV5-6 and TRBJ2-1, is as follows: DAGVTQSPTHLIKTRGQQVTLRCSPKSGHDTVSWYQQALGQGPQFIFQYYEEEERQRGNFPDRFSGHQFPNYSSELNVNALLLGDSALYLCASSPTGASSYNEQFFGPGTRLTVL.

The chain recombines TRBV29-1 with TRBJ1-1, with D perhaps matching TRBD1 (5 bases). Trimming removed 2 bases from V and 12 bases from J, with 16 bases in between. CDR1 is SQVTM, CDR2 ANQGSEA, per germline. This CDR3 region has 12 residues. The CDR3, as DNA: TGCAGCGTTGAATGGGGGGTTTCGTCGTCTTTCTTT. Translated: CSVEWGVSSSFF.